What follows is one T cell receptor beta chain and its context. Antigen unknown. This record belongs to a study of PD-1 blockade in classical Hodgkin lymphoma. Background on the study: The nivolumab dose that patients received was 3 mg/kg, given intravenously every 2 weeks. The study's findings and limits: Relapsed/refractory patients reportedly had lower baseline diversity than newly diagnosed patients. Only CD4+ TCR diversity, not CD8+, had risen significantly by C4D1. Complete responders started with a diversity level that resembled newly diagnosed patients at baseline.

Libraries were prepared by immunoSEQ multiplex PCR; TCRdb keeps only in-frame clonotypes and omits some of them. The table has 25,000 to 35,000 clones, roughly 87% seen once; the top ten hold approximately 2.4%. Germline lookup yields CDR1 SGHRS and CDR2 YFSETQ. The CDR3 loop spans 17 amino acids. The V segment lost 4 bases and the J segment 6 bases; nucleotides outside the gene matches: 12. Following autologous stem cell transplantation, relapse occurred in every patient, and exposure to brentuximab vedotin varied. Negative magnetic selection isolated CD4+ T cells from thawed PBMCs. The V call is TRBV5-1, the J call TRBJ2-3, with 12 bases matching TRBD1. This receptor was taken from a human donor with classical Hodgkin lymphoma. This material consisted of CD4+ T cells from blood, taken at baseline. The CDR3 sequence: CASSTRGGTGGMDTQYF. The CDR3 DNA follows: TGCGCCAGCAGCACAAGGGGAGGGACAGGGGGCATGGATACGCAGTATTTT.